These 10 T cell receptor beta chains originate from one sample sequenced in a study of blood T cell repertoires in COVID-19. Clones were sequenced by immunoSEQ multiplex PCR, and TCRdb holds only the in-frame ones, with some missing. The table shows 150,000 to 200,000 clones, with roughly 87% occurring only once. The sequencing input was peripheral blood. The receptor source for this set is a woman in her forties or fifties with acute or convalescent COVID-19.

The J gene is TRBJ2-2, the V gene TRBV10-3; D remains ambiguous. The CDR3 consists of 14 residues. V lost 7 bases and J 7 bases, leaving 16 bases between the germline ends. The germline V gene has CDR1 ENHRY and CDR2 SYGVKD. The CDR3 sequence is CAIMAGPSGGELFF. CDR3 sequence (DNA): TGTGCCATCATGGCAGGCCCAAGTGGCGGGGAGCTGTTTTTT.

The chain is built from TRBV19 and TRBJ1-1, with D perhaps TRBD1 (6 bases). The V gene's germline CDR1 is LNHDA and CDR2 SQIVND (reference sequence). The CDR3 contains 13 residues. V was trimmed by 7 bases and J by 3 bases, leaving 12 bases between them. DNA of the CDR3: TGTGCCAGTATTACGGACAGTTACACTGAAGCTTTCTTT. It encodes CASITDSYTEAFF. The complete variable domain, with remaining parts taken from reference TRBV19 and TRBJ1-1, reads DGGITQSPKYLFRKEGQNVTLSCEQNLNHDAMYWYRQDPGQGLRLIYYSQIVNDFQKGDIAEGYSVSREKKESFPLTVTSAQKNPTAFYLCASITDSYTEAFFGQGTRLTVV.

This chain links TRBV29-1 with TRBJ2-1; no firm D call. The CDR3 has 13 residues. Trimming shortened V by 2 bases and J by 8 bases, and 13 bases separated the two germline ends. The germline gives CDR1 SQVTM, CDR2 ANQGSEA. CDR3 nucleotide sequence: TGCAGCGTTGAATTGCGGCTCGTCGATGAGCAGTTCTTC. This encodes CSVELRLVDEQFF.

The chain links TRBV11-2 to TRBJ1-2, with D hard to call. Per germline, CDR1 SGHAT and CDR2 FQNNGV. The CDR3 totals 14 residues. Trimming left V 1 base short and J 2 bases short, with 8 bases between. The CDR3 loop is CASSLVGGNYGYTF. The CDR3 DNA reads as TGTGCCAGCAGCTTAGTTGGCGGGAACTATGGCTACACCTTC.

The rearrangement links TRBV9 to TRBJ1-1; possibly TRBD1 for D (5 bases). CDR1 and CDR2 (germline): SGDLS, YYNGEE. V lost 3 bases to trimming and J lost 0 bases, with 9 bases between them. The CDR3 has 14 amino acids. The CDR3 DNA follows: TGTGCCAGCAGCGCGTCGACAGTGAACACTGAAGCTTTCTTT. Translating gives CASSASTVNTEAFF.

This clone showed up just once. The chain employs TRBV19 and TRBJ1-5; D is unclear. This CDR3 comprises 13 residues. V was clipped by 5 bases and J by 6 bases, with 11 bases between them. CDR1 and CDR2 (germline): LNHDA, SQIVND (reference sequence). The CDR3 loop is CASSVSVFQPQHF. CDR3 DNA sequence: TGTGCCAGTAGTGTAAGCGTTTTTCAGCCCCAGCATTTT.

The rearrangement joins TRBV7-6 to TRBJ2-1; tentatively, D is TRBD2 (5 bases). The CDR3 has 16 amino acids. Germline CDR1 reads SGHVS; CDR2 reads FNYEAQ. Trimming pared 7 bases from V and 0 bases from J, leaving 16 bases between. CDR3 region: CASTTRLSSSYNEQFF. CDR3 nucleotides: TGTGCCAGCACAACTAGGCTTTCGAGCTCCTACAATGAGCAGTTCTTC.

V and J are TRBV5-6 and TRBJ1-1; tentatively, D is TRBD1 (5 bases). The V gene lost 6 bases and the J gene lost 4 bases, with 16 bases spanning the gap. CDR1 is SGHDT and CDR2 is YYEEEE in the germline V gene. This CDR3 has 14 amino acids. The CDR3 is CASTFGGVVTEAFF. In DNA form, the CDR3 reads TGTGCCAGCACCTTCGGAGGGGTGGTCACTGAAGCTTTCTTT.

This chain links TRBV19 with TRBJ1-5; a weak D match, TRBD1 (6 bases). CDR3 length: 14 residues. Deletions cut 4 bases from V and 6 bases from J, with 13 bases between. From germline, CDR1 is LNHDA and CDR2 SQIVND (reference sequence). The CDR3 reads CASSTWGGGQPQHF. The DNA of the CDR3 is TGTGCCAGTAGTACCTGGGGGGGCGGTCAGCCCCAGCATTTT.

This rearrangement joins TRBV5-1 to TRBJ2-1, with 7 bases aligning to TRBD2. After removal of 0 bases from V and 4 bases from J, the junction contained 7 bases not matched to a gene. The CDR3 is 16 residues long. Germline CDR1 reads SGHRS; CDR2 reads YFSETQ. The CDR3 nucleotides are TGCGCCAGCAGCTTGGATCCTAGCGGAACTTACAATGAGCAGTTCTTC. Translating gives CASSLDPSGTYNEQFF.